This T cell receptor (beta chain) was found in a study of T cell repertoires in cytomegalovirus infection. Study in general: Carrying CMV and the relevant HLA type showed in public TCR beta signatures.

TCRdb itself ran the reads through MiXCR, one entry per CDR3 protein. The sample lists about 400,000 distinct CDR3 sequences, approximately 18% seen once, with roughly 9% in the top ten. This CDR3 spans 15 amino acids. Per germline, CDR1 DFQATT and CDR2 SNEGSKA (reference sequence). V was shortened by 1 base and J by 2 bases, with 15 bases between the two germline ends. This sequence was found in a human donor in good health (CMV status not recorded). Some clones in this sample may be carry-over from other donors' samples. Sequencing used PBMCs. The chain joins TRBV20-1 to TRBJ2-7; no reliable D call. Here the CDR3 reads CSARGPAGSTYEQYF. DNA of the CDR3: TGCAGTGCTAGAGGCCCGGCAGGTTCGACCTACGAGCAGTACTTC.